This T cell receptor (beta chain) was obtained from a study of cytomegalovirus exposure and HLA in healthy donors (dated by TCRdb to the late 2010s). A note on the overall study: An earlier analysis of several hundred of the donors reported approximately 260 Gb of sequence data and 100 million to 120 million unique TCR beta sequences obtained from about 170 million T cells. HLA typing covered class I and class II loci at four-digit resolution. Every repertoire in the discovery cohort had been generated on one and the same sequencing platform. Among over 350 genotyped donors of the cohort, an average of roughly 240,000 unique TCR beta nucleotide sequences were sequenced per donor, roughly a sixth of them non-productive. To decide whether each TCR beta V gene segment behaved as functional or pseudogenic, an earlier analysis of approximately 620 of the donors relied on high-throughput TCR beta sequencing. An early release covering roughly 600 HLA-typed donors comprised about 300 gigabases of sequencing data and around 85 million unique TCR sequences. The study aimed to test whether cataloging public T cell receptors could reveal signatures of past pathogen exposure. Genome-wide SNP genotypes for about three fifths of the roughly 670 donors were used in a later genetic analysis, which treated that subset as a discovery cohort. A later analysis re-examined previously published TCR beta repertoires from about 700 donors and added high-resolution HLA genotyping to investigate patterns of TCR occurrence. A handful of DR-DQ haplotypes were handled as single units for association and clustering because linkage in the cohort was strong. Using immunosequencing, the study profiled T cell repertoires from around 680 subjects and related those repertoires to cytomegalovirus serostatus. Donor age, sex, ethnicity and CMV serostatus were compiled alongside the repertoire data. Besides the first cohort of hundreds of subjects, a separate validation cohort made up of 90 to 150 different subjects was used. The number of donors typed differed by locus, with roughly 629-640 for A, B, C, DRB1 and DQB1, around 520 for DQA1, 606 for DPA1, and approximately 470 for DPB1. The later analysis used no new phenotypic data to find candidate immune exposures, relying instead on TCR beta sequences and their occurrence across donors. To predict cytomegalovirus infection status, the study combined high-throughput TCR immunosequencing, statistical association of individual TCRs with disease status, and machine learning. The genetic ancestry cluster associated with self-reported Caucasian donors included 65% to 90% of the 350 to 500 genotyped donors. Results the study describes overall, beyond this receptor: A later genetic analysis associated a missense DCLRE1C variant with V-gene and J-gene trimming of TCR beta chains, and an independent cohort replicated the association. Linkage disequilibrium might explain the correlated functional status among segregating V segments, but an unknown experimental factor could not be ruled out. In a later analysis, TCR association rates were found to vary across HLA loci, with the most associated TCRs seen for DRB1 alleles and the fewest for HLA-C alleles. The 87-base-pair reads could not distinguish some IMGT-functional V segments, including TRBV6-2 and TRBV6-3, so those segments were excluded. The classifier was reported to diagnose cytomegalovirus status with high specificity and sensitivity in both the original cohort and the validation cohort. The authors suggested that the approach could potentially be generalized to other disease states and immunological phenotypes. In this cohort, only TCR beta chains were sequenced, and detectable features were limited by the absence of alpha or paired-chain data. Strong co-occurrence of HLA alleles, especially DR and DQ, made assigning TCR associations to individual alleles difficult. In the study, some 160 TCR beta chains were listed as associated with cytomegalovirus. A later analysis found that most CMV-associated TCR beta chains appeared HLA-restricted, with HLA associations seemingly driven largely by CMV exposure. Most TCR sequences were seen in very few donors, while some public TCRs were found in many individuals. In a later analysis, around 17,000 TCR beta sequences were associated with specific HLA alleles at a false discovery rate of 0.05. Presence/absence analyses assumed roughly uniform sequencing depth across donors, an assumption that may not hold. In a later analysis, HLA-associated TCR beta chains showed more clonal expansion and lower generation probabilities than non-associated chains that were equally common. In a later genetic analysis, fewer N-insertions in productive TCRs were reported among donors in an Asian-associated ancestry cluster than the roughly 700-donor mean. A cluster of highly shared sequence variants was judged likely to represent a technical artifact of the sequencing pipeline. A further reported finding was that TCR beta sequences accurately predicted the HLA-A and HLA-B alleles for most subjects in the first cohort. According to a later analysis, parvovirus B19, influenza, CMV and Epstein-Barr virus appeared linked to several top co-occurrence clusters. Immune exposure information for the cohort was limited to CMV serostatus. In vitro tests confirmed that three of the cytomegalovirus-associated TCR beta chains recognize cytomegalovirus antigens. Because counts were too low, fewer than 20 rarely observed V segments, including chromosome 9 orphons, were excluded from the earlier analysis of several hundred of the donors. In an earlier analysis of 500 to 650 of the donors, most TCR beta V segments appeared in productive rearrangements about 90% or about 30% of the time, broadly matching IMGT annotations. Because HLA typing was unavailable for some donors at each locus, only the typed subset was used in association tests.

To prepare the library, the immunoSEQ multiplex PCR assay was applied. The multiplex PCR relied on a mix of 60 forward primers for TCR Vbeta segments and 13 reverse primers for TCR Jbeta segments. Amplification of the CDR3 region of rearranged TCR beta genes was performed with a multiplex PCR assay on genomic DNA. On the Illumina HiSeq System, the amplified TCR beta libraries were sequenced as 87-base-pair reads. In the source study's methods: In a later analysis, roughly 80 million unique TCR beta chains were counted across the roughly 670 repertoires, and about 9.9 million of these chains were shared by at least two donors. To remove PCR and sequencing errors, raw reads were error-corrected and collapsed into unique sequences using a nearest-neighbor algorithm that merged closely related sequences. Alignment of CDR3 sequences to IMGT reference sequences was used to assign V, D and J gene segments. For a sequence to be retained, at least a six-nucleotide match to both a V gene segment and a J gene segment was required. Rearrangements were classified as productive when the CDR3 lacked stop codons and remained in frame with V and J, and all other rearrangements were classified as non-productive. CDR3 was defined according to IMGT convention as the region running from the second conserved V-encoded cysteine to the conserved J-encoded phenylalanine. The earlier analysis of 587 of the donors excluded sequences that lacked an unambiguous match to a single V gene segment. An earlier analysis of fewer than 750 of the donors called V segments functional above 56.7% productive rearrangements and segregating when the between-donor standard deviation exceeded 5%. To diagnose cytomegalovirus status from the catalog of TCR beta chain sequences, a statistical classification framework was built. V and J gene assignment, in a later analysis, came from comparing TCR nucleotide sequences with IMGT/GENE-DB human TR gene sequences. In a later analysis, CDR3 sequences and most-parsimonious VDJ recombination scenarios were assigned using the TCRdist pipeline. A later analysis defined each TCR beta chain by its CDR3 amino acid sequence plus V-gene family, and excluded reads lacking a unique V-gene family. In a later analysis, 500 to 700 highly shared, low-generation-probability nucleotide sequences were removed to address suspected cross-contamination and a sequencing artifact. A later analysis calculated a clonal expansion index for each public chain from normalized within-repertoire ranks of inferred template counts. A later analysis computed generation probabilities with a VDJ recombination model fitted to out-of-frame rearrangements, and checked the results against IGoR. A later analysis scored TCR-TCR, TCR-HLA and TCR-CMV co-occurrence with hypergeometric tests, applying a repertoire-size bias correction to TCR pairs. To estimate false discovery rates, a later analysis permuted the HLA or CMV assignments 20 times. In a later analysis, co-occurring TCRs were grouped using DBSCAN, and TCRdist sequence similarity was added for clustering within HLA-allele-positive subsets. Co-occurrence clustering excluded repertoires with fewer than 30,000 or more than 120,000 public chains, plus five with anomalous nucleotide sharing. Imported from immuneACCESS, the table was reduced by TCRdb to in-frame sequences with V and J called. These copies leave out some clones; in studies compared against another copy, an unresolved V gene accounts for under half, and the cause of the remainder is not known. The DNA was the basis for D and trimming; V, J and clone size are from that table. The sample has 200,000 or so clones on record, roughly 87% of them singletons. About 0.24% of the sample is taken by the ten largest.

The cohort consisted of 670 or so healthy bone marrow donors. Cohort members were all nominally healthy when sampled, although unrecorded immune exposures were likely present. The donor tested CMV seronegative, placing the donor among the roughly 350 seronegative members of the cohort. Every donor gave a peripheral blood sample, and the peripheral blood mononuclear cells from that sample were used for TCR beta sequencing. The Qiagen DNeasy Blood Extraction Kit was used to extract genomic DNA from the blood cell samples. This clone was recorded only once. The antigen it binds to is not known. The sample holds no much larger clone one base away, and base qualities are not on file. Sequences SGHTA (CDR1) and FQGNSA (CDR2) are obtained from the germline V gene. The CDR3 spans 14 residues, from the cysteine through the phenylalanine. Just CDR3 DNA is preserved here, 42 bases in frame from base 1. V has 3 bases trimmed and J has 5 bases trimmed; junction bases matching no gene number 2.

The chain links TRBV7-2 with TRBJ2-4; 9 bases in between match TRBD1. The receptor was isolated from a girl under two years old in good health and CMV-seronegative. Sequencing input: PBMCs. DNA sequence: TGTGCCAGCAGCTTCCGGACAGGGGAAAACATTCAGTACTTC. Translated, this is CASSFRTGENIQYF.